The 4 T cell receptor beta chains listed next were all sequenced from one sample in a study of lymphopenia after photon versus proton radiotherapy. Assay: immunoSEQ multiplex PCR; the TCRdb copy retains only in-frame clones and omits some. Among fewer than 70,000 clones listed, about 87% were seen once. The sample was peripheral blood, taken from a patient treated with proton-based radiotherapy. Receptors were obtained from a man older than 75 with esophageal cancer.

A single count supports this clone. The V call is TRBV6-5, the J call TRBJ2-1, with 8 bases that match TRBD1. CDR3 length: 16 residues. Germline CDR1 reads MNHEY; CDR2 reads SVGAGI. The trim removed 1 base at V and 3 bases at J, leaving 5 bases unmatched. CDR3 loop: CASSYLTGGFYNEQFF. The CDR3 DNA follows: TGTGCCAGCAGTTACTTAACAGGGGGGTTCTACAATGAGCAGTTCTTC.

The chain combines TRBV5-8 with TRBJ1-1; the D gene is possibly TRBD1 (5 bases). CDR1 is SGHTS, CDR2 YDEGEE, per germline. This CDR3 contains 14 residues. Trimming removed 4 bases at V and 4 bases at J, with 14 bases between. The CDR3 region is CASSRVQGGTEAFF. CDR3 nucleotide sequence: TGTGCCAGCAGCCGGGTCCAGGGTGGCACTGAAGCTTTCTTT.

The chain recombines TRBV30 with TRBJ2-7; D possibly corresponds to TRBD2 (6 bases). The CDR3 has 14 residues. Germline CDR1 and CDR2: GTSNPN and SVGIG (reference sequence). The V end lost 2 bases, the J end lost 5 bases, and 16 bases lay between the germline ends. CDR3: CAWSMGDGTHEQYF. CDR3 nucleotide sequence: TGTGCCTGGAGTATGGGGGATGGGACTCACGAGCAGTACTTC.

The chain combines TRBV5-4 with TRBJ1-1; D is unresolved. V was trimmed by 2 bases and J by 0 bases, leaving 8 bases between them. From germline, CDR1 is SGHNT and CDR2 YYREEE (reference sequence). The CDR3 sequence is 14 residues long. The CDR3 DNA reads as TGTGCCAGCAGCTTTACGGGGATGAACACTGAAGCTTTCTTT. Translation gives CASSFTGMNTEAFF.